The 2 T cell receptor beta chains below were found in one sample sequenced in a study of blood T cell repertoires in COVID-19. Libraries were prepared by immunoSEQ multiplex PCR; TCRdb keeps only in-frame clonotypes and omits some of them. The repertoire consists of roughly 170,000 clones, with 70% to 90% occurring once and the leading ten covering roughly 20%. The source material was peripheral blood. All receptors derive from a man in his 70s with active or convalescent COVID-19.

The chain joins TRBV2 to TRBJ2-7; 11 nucleotides line up with TRBD1. The V segment lost 2 bases and the J segment 4 bases; nucleotides outside the gene matches: 7. The CDR3 totals 16 residues. Per germline, CDR1 SNHLY and CDR2 FYNNEI. The CDR3 DNA is TGTGCCAGCAGTGAATGGGGGGGACAGGGGGAATACGAGCAGTACTTC. Its protein product is CASSEWGGQGEYEQYF.

The CDR3 is CATSDLPGTGGQETQYF. The CDR3 DNA follows: TGTGCCACCAGTGACCTCCCCGGGACAGGGGGCCAAGAGACCCAGTACTTC. V usage is TRBV24-1 and J usage is TRBJ2-5, with TRBD1 matching 11 bases. The CDR3 is made up of 17 amino acids. The V gene's germline CDR1 is KGHDR and CDR2 SFDVKD. The trim removed 4 bases at V and 1 base at J, leaving 7 bases unmatched.